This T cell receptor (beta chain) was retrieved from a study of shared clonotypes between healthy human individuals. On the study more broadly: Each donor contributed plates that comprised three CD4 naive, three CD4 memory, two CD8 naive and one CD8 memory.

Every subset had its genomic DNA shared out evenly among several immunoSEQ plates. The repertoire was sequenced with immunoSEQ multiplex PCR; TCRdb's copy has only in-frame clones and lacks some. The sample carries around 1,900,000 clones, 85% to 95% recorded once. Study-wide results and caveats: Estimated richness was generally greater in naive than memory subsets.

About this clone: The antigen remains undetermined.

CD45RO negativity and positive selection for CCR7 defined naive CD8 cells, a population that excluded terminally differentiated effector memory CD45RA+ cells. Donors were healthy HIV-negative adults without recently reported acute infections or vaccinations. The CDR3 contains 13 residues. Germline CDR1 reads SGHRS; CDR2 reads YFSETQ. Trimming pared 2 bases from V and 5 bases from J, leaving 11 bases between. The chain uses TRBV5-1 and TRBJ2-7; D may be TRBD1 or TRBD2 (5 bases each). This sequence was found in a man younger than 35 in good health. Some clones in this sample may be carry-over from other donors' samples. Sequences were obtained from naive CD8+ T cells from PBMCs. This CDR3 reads CASSFRDDNEQYF. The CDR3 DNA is TGCGCCAGCAGCTTCCGGGACGACAACGAGCAGTACTTC.